This T cell receptor beta chain stems from a study of OX40 agonist ivuxolimab in advanced cancers. Study at large: Three patients, one with hepatocellular carcinoma and two with cutaneous melanoma, responded partially.

Trimming pared 1 base from V and 3 bases from J, leaving 8 bases between. The CDR3 is 13 residues long. Clones were sequenced by immunoSEQ multiplex PCR, and TCRdb holds only the in-frame ones, with some missing. The profile shows roughly 150,000 clones, around 94% of them singletons. Study results and caveats: CD8+ T cells showed, on average, more clonal expansion than CD4+ cells.

As concerns this clone: As yet, its antigen is unknown.

This sequence was found in an adult with an advanced solid tumor such as melanoma, head and neck, liver or kidney cancer. The V call is TRBV5-7, the J call TRBJ2-7; D remains ambiguous. TRBV5-7 has ORF status, its function being uncertain. Sequenced material: CD4+ or CD8+ T cells sorted from blood, taken in a trial of the OX40 agonist ivuxolimab. This CDR3 is CASSLSRIYEQYF. The CDR3 bases are TGTGCCAGCAGCTTGTCCCGGATCTACGAGCAGTACTTC.